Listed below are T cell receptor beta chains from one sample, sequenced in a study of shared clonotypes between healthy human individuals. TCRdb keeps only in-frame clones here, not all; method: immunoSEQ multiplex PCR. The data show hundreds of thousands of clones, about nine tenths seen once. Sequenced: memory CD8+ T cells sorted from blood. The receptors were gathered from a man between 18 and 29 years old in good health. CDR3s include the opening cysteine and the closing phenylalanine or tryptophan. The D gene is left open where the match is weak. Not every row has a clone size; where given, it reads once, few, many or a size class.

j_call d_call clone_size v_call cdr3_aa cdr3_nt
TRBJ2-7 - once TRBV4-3 CASSQDFRGQNYEQYF TGCGCCAGCAGCCAAGATTTTCGCGGGCAGAACTACGAGCAGTACTTC
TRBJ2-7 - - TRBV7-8 CASSWQDSYEQYF TGTGCCAGCAGCTGGCAGGACTCCTACGAGCAGTACTTC
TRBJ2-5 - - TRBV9 CASSVRGGGKETQYF TGTGCCAGCAGCGTAAGGGGAGGGGGGAAAGAGACCCAGTACTTC
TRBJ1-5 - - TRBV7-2 CASSPTGHQPQHF TGTGCCAGCAGCCCTACAGGGCATCAGCCCCAGCATTTT
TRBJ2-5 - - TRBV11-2 CASRLRPETQYF TGTGCCAGCAGGTTAAGGCCCGAGACCCAGTACTTC
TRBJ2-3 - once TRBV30 CAWSALTDTQYF TGTGCCTGGAGTGCCCTCACAGATACGCAGTATTTT
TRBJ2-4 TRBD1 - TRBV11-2 CASSLGGQVRNIQYF TGTGCCAGCAGCTTAGGGGGACAGGTTAGGAACATTCAGTACTTC
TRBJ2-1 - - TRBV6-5 CATFRLVGDEQFF TGTGCCACATTCAGACTAGTTGGCGATGAGCAGTTCTTC
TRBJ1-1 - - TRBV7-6 CASSLAGGIAFF TGTGCCAGCAGCTTGGCCGGAGGGATTGCTTTCTTT
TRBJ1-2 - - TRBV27 CASSLSGADSDGYTF TGTGCCAGCAGTTTATCGGGGGCGGACTCGGACGGCTACACCTTC
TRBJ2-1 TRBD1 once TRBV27 CASSFQGAYNEQFF TGTGCCAGCAGTTTCCAGGGGGCCTACAATGAGCAGTTCTTC
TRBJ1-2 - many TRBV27 CASSFFPNYGYTF TGTGCCAGCAGTTTTTTCCCGAACTATGGCTACACCTTC
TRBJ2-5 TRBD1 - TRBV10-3 CAISEGQGAETQYF TGTGCCATCAGTGAGGGACAGGGGGCAGAGACCCAGTACTTC
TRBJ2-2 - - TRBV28 CASSLFGGELFF TGTGCCAGCAGTTTATTTGGCGGGGAGCTGTTTTTT
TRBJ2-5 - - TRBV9 CASSVGSSETQYF TGTGCCAGCAGCGTAGGATCCTCAGAGACCCAGTACTTC
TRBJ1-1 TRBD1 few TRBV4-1 CASSQDTGAWTEAFF TGCGCCAGCAGCCAAGATACAGGGGCCTGGACTGAAGCTTTCTTT
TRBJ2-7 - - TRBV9 CASSVDGDTGSVQYF TGTGCCAGCAGCGTAGATGGGGACACTGGGTCAGTGCAGTACTTC
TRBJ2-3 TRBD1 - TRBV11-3 CASSPGQGMTDTQYF TGTGCCAGCAGCCCGGGACAGGGGATGACAGATACGCAGTATTTT
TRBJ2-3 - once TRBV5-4 CASSPKDSSTDTQYF TGTGCCAGCAGCCCAAAAGACAGTTCCACAGATACGCAGTATTTT
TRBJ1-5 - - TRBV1 CTSSQGSRAAHYSNQPQHF TGCACCAGCAGCCAAGGATCAAGGGCCGCCCATTATAGCAATCAGCCCCAGCATTTT
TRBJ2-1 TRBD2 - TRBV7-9 CASSAGTSGRVNEQFF TGTGCCAGCAGCGCTGGGACTAGCGGGAGGGTCAATGAGCAGTTCTTC
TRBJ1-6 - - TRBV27 CASSLSPGESSYNSPLHF TGTGCCAGCAGTTTATCGCCAGGGGAGAGCTCCTATAATTCACCCCTCCACTTT
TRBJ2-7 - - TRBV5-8 CASSLVRRTYEQYF TGTGCCAGCAGCTTAGTGAGAAGGACCTACGAGCAGTACTTC
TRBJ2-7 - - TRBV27 CASSLMGIQPDEQYF TGTGCCAGCAGTCTAATGGGGATCCAACCCGACGAGCAGTACTTC
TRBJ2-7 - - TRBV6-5 CASSYGAGIYEQYF TGTGCCAGCAGTTACGGGGCAGGGATTTACGAGCAGTACTTC
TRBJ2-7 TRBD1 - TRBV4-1 CASSQVTGSSYEQYF TGCGCCAGCAGCCAAGTGACAGGGAGCTCCTACGAGCAGTACTTC
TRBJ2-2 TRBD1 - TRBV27 CASSFLWTGGAGQTGELFF TGTGCCAGCAGTTTCCTATGGACAGGGGGCGCGGGACAGACCGGGGAGCTGTTTTTT
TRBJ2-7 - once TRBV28 CASSLVRGVYEQYF TGTGCCAGCAGTTTGGTCAGGGGGGTCTACGAGCAGTACTTC
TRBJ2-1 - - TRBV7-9 CASSRGVGYNEQFF TGTGCCAGCAGCCGTGGGGTTGGGTACAATGAGCAGTTCTTC
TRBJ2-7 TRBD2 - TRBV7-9 CASWGGTSYEQYF TGTGCCAGCTGGGGTGGGACTAGCTACGAGCAGTACTTC
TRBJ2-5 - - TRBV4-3 CASSQGLVVETQYF TGCGCCAGCAGCCAAGGACTAGTGGTTGAGACCCAGTACTTC
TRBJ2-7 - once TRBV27 CASSLVPGDTYEQYF TGTGCCAGCAGTTTAGTCCCAGGGGACACCTACGAGCAGTACTTC
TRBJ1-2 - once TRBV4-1 CASSQDTQYYGYTF TGCGCCAGCAGCCAAGATACACAGTACTATGGCTACACCTTC
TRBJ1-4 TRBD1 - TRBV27 CASSLLGGDEKLFF TGTGCCAGCAGTTTATTAGGGGGCGATGAAAAACTGTTTTTT
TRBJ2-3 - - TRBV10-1 CASSEARIADTQYF TGCGCCAGCAGTGAGGCGAGGATCGCAGATACGCAGTATTTT
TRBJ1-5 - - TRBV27 CASSSTFPPSQGISGTRQPQHF TGTGCCAGCAGTTCGACCTTCCCCCCGTCTCAGGGAATCTCAGGGACCCGACAGCCCCAGCATTTT